This T cell receptor (beta chain) was captured in a study of Graves' ophthalmopathy and Graves' hyperthyroidism. Investigators amplified TCR beta CDR3 regions from RNA transcripts. Second-round multiplex PCR followed a first-round RT-PCR using HTBI primers. One entry per CDR3 protein, called by TCRdb with MiXCR from the multiplex PCR reads. This sample carries under 200,000 distinct CDR3 sequences, 30% to 45% of them seen once, and the ten largest clones take 5.8%. Study-level points and caveats: Blood contained most expanded thyroid clonotypes exceeding 0.001 frequency.

This clonotype was recorded many times. Its antigen is as yet unknown. Per germline, CDR1 ENHRY and CDR2 SYGVKD. CDR3 length: 15 residues. The V and J ends lost 8 bases and 5 bases, in that order; junction bases with no gene match: 14. The receptor comes from a middle-aged woman with Graves' ophthalmopathy. The sample comprised peripheral blood. The chain uses TRBV10-3 and TRBJ2-7; 8 nucleotides line up with TRBD1. The CDR3 coding sequence is TGTGCCATCTCATACACCGGGACAGGCTTCCACGAGCAGTACTTC. Translated, it gives CAISYTGTGFHEQYF.